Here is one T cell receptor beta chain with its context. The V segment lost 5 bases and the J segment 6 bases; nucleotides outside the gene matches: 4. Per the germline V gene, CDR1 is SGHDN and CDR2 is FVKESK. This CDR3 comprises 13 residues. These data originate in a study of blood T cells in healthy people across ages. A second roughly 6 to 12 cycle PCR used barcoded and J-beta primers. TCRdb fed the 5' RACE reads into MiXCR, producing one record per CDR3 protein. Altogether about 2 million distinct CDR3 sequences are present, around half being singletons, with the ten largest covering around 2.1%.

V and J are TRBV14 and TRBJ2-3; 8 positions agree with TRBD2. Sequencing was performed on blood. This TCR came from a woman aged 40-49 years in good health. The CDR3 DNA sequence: TGTGCCAGCAGCGTCCGACTAGCGGATACGCAGTATTTT. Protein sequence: CASSVRLADTQYF.